Shown below are 3 T cell receptor beta chains from a single sample sequenced in a study of cytomegalovirus exposure and HLA in healthy donors. Profiled with immunoSEQ multiplex PCR; TCRdb holds only in-frame clones, not every one. The sample shows roughly 120,000 clones, about 94% of them seen only once. Material for sequencing was PBMCs. Source of these receptors: a woman aged 18-29 years in good health and CMV-seronegative.

This rearrangement joins TRBV7-3 to TRBJ2-2; D perhaps matches TRBD2 (6 bases). CDR1 SGHTA and CDR2 FQGTGA come from the germline V gene. V was cut by 5 bases and J by 6 bases, with 16 bases left in between. The length of the CDR3 is 15 residues. CDR3 DNA sequence: TGTGCCAGCAGCCCAGGGACTTACGTGTCCGGGGAGCTGTTTTTT. It yields the protein CASSPGTYVSGELFF.

A few counts support this clone. The CDR3 sequence: CASTKGEAFF. DNA of the CDR3: TGTGCCAGCACTAAGGGGGAAGCTTTCTTT. The rearrangement joins TRBV2 to TRBJ1-1, with D tentatively TRBD1 (5 bases). V dropped 7 bases and J dropped 8 bases, with 8 bases sitting between them. The CDR3 extends over 10 amino acids. CDR1 SNHLY and CDR2 FYNNEI come from the germline V gene.

The chain joins TRBV6-1 to TRBJ2-1, with 7 bases aligning to TRBD1. The CDR3 loop spans 15 amino acids. Losses at the gene ends were 7 bases for V and 0 bases for J; bases not matched to a gene: 6. CDR1 and CDR2 from the germline V gene are MNHNS and SASEGT. The CDR3 DNA is TGTGCCAGCACCCAGGACAGGAGCTCCTACAATGAGCAGTTCTTC. Protein: CASTQDRSSYNEQFF.